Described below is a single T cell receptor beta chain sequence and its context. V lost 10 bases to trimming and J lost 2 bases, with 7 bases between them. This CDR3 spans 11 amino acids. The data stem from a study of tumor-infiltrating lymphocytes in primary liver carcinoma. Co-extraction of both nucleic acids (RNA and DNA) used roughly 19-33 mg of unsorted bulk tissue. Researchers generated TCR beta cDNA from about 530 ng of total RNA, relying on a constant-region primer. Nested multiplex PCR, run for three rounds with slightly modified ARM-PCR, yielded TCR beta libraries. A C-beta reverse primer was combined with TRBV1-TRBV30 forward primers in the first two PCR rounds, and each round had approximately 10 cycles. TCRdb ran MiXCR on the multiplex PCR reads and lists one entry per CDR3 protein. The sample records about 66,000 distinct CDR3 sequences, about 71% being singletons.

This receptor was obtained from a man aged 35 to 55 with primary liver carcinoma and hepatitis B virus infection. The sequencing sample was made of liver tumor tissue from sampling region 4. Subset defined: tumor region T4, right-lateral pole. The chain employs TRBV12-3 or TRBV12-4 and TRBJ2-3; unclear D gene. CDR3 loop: CAIRNTDTQYF. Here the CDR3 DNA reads TGTGCCATTCGGAACACAGATACGCAGTATTTT.